This T cell receptor (beta chain) came from a study of blood T cells in healthy people across ages. Germline CDR1 is KGHSH and CDR2 is LQKENI. This CDR3 is 13 amino acids long. Trimming removed 8 bases from V and 3 bases from J, with 10 bases in between. Primed by a sample-barcoded 5' primer and a J-beta primer mix, a second PCR proceeded for roughly 7 to 12 cycles. The template-switch adaptor was a 5' adaptor with 12 random nucleotides. It tagged each cDNA molecule. TCRdb independently ran MiXCR on the 5' RACE reads; one entry per CDR3 protein. The data contain about 1,800,000 distinct CDR3 sequences, 25% to 30% of them singletons. This clonotype appeared many times. What it recognizes is unknown. Individuals who donated were healthy Caucasians from Russia aged roughly 6 to 100. Whole-study results and caveats: The study found TCR beta diversity correlated strongly with naive T cell percentage.

The chain links TRBV18 to TRBJ2-2, with D unclear. This clonotype was obtained from a woman aged 25 to 39 in good health. The material sequenced was blood. CDR3 in DNA: TGTGCCAGCAGCCCCAGAGACACCGGGGAGCTGTTTTTT. Translation gives CASSPRDTGELFF.